The clone carrying this TCR beta chain was counted ten times or more. TCRdb independently ran MiXCR on the 5' RACE reads; one entry per CDR3 protein. The sample lists tens of thousands of distinct CDR3 sequences; roughly 15% were seen once. V was pared by 2 bases and J by 8 bases, with 7 bases of the junction left unmatched. The germline gives CDR1 MNHEY, CDR2 SVGAGI. This CDR3 spans 14 amino acids. Specified time point: sample taken at primary tumor resection. Whole RNA obtained from tumor, nontumor lung or frozen PBMC underwent sequencing without sorting. This specimen comes from a study of spatial heterogeneity in lung cancer.

The clonotype originates from a male donor with early-stage non-small cell lung cancer. The chain uses TRBV6-5 and TRBJ1-2; 8 bases match TRBD1. This specimen was PBMCs, taken at surgery. CDR3 region: CASSYDGQGRGYTF. The CDR3 nucleotides are TGTGCCAGCAGTTACGACGGACAGGGTCGCGGCTACACCTTC.